The sequence of this T cell receptor beta chain was determined in a study of cytomegalovirus exposure and HLA in healthy donors. At the level of the study: As an earlier analysis found, 150 million to 200 million T cells yielded about 120 million unique TCR beta sequences.

The ends lost 5 bases at V and 8 bases at J; junction bases unmatched: 7. Per the germline V gene, CDR1 is SGHTA and CDR2 is FQGNSA. CDR3 length: 15 amino acids. In regard to this clone: Its antigen is not identified.

The PCR contained 60 Vbeta and 13 Jbeta primers. TCRdb's table, derived via immunoSEQ multiplex PCR, lists solely in-frame clones and lacks some. The sample has about 170,000 clones, around 78% seen once; the top ten hold under 2.5%. Study-wide findings and caveats: Segments of the TCR beta V type were, in most cases, productive about 87% or about 30% of the time in an earlier analysis. Rare TCR sequences predominated, though certain public TCRs were found in many donors. Later work showed greater clonal expansion in HLA-associated TCR beta chains than in equally common others.

The receptor's source is a woman aged 30 to 39 in good health and CMV-seropositive. This chain uses TRBV7-2 with TRBJ1-6; 9 nucleotides match TRBD1. Input material: PBMCs. CDR3 amino acids: CASSPRQGGYSPLHF. The CDR3 DNA sequence: TGTGCCAGCAGCCCAAGACAGGGGGGATATTCACCCCTCCACTTT. Looking up the rest from reference TRBV7-2 and TRBJ1-6 gives the full variable domain: GAGVSQSPSNKVTEKGKDVELRCDPISGHTALYWYRQSLGQGLEFLIYFQGNSAPDKSGLPSDRFSAERTGGSVSTLTIQRTQQEDSAVYLCASSPRQGGYSPLHFGNGTRLTVT.